The subject of this entry is one T cell receptor beta chain. Its target is not known. This specimen belongs to a study of CD8+ T cells in alopecia areata. Extracted RNA was reverse transcribed into cDNA, the sequencing template. Generated by immunoSEQ multiplex PCR, the TCRdb table keeps only in-frame clones and is missing some. The sample has roughly 200,000 clones, more than 55% seen once. Notes on the study in general: Lesional scalp displayed greater clonality than normal scalp, most notably in alopecia totalis/universalis. Shared TCR sequences were less clear between patients than in mice, possibly partly from HLA diversity.

Between the trimmed V and J ends, which lost 5 bases and 8 bases, there was a span of 6 bases. Germline V CDR1 and CDR2: MNHNS, SASEGT. The CDR3 is 11 residues long. The clonotype was recovered from a human donor in good health. The sample was CD8+ T cells sorted from blood. The rearrangement joins TRBV6-1 to TRBJ2-2; D is ambiguous. CDR3 coding DNA: TGTGCCAGCAGTTTCTGGGGGGAGCTGTTTTTT. This translates into CASSFWGELFF.